Described below is a single T cell receptor beta chain sequence and its context. The data were taken from a study of blood T cell repertoires in COVID-19. Study-wide background: Samples representing acute and convalescent COVID-19 were sourced from the United States, Italy and Spain. PBMCs, B-cell-depleted T cells, or T cells were the source of the cDNA or gDNA that made up the material.

The CDR3 covers 13 residues. From germline, CDR1 is LNHDA and CDR2 SQIVND (reference sequence). Trimming removed 10 bases at V and 0 bases at J, with 12 bases between. Source study methods: Reference gene primers were amplified, and this amplification served to estimate nucleated cell counts. Libraries were prepared by immunoSEQ multiplex PCR; TCRdb keeps only in-frame clonotypes and omits some of them. V, J and clone size are taken as reported in that table, and D and trimming were inferred from the DNA itself. Altogether 250,000 or so clones are present, 70% to 90% being singletons, with the ten largest covering around 3%.

The sequencing sample was made of peripheral blood. This receptor was obtained from a man aged 18-30 years with active or convalescent COVID-19. The J gene is TRBJ1-1, the V gene TRBV19; D not resolved. Here the CDR3 reads CATSTVMNTEAFF. The CDR3 DNA follows: TGTGCCACCTCGACTGTAATGAACACTGAAGCTTTCTTT.